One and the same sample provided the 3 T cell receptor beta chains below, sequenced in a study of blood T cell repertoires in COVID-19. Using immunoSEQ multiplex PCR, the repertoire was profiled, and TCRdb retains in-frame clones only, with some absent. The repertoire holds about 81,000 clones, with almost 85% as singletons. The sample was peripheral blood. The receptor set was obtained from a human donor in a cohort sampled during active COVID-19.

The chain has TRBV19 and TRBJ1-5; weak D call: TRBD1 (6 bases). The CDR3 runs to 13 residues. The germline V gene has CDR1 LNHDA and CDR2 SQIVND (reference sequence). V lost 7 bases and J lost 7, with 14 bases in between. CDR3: CASTLGGQQPQHF. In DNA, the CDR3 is TGTGCCAGTACCTTGGGGGGGCAACAGCCCCAGCATTTT.

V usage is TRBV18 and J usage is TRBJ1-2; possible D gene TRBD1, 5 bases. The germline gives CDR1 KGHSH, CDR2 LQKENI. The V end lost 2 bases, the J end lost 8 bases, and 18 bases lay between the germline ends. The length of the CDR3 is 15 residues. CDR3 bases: TGTGCCAGCTCACCAACAGAGAGTCAGGGTGAAGGCTACACCTTC. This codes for CASSPTESQGEGYTF.

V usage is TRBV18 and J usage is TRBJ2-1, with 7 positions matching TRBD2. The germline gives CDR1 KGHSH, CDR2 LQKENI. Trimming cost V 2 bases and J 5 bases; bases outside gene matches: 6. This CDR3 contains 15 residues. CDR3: CASSPAASGDNEQFF. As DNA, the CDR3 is TGTGCCAGCTCACCAGCGGCTAGCGGAGACAATGAGCAGTTCTTC. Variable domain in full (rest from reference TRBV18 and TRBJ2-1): NAGVMQNPRHLVRRRGQEARLRCSPMKGHSHVYWYRQLPEEGLKFMVYLQKENIIDESGMPKERFSAEFPKEGPSILRIQQVVRGDSAAYFCASSPAASGDNEQFFGPGTRLTVL.